Each of the 2 T cell receptor beta chains below was sequenced from the same sample in a study of Graves' ophthalmopathy and Graves' hyperthyroidism. RNA transcripts provided the template for amplifying TCR beta CDR3 regions. HTBI-primed RT-PCR formed the first round, and a multiplex PCR formed the second. Each CDR3 protein gets one entry after TCRdb re-called the multiplex PCR reads with MiXCR. The sample lists about 39,000 distinct CDR3 sequences, 45% to 55% seen once, with roughly 26% in the top ten. Sequenced: peripheral blood. The receptor set was obtained from an adult woman with stable Graves' hyperthyroidism.

This chain joins TRBV12-3 or TRBV12-4 and TRBJ1-1; no firm D call. V lost 5 bases to trimming and J lost 1 base, with 8 bases between them. The CDR3 totals 13 residues. The CDR3 DNA sequence: TGTGCCAGCAGTCAGTTGGAGAACACTGAAGCTTTCTTT. Its protein product is CASSQLENTEAFF.

In the case of this clonotype: No conserved phenylalanine or tryptophan is present at the end of the CDR3, so a read error is the likely explanation. Because the CDR3's place on the DNA is in doubt, the DNA is left out and the CDR3 is given as listed by TCRdb. Here the CDR3 reads CASSQGSQL. The chain carries TRBV14 and TRBJ1-6. CDR1 is SGHDN and CDR2 is FVKESK in the germline V gene. The CDR3 is 9 residues long, counting both termini.